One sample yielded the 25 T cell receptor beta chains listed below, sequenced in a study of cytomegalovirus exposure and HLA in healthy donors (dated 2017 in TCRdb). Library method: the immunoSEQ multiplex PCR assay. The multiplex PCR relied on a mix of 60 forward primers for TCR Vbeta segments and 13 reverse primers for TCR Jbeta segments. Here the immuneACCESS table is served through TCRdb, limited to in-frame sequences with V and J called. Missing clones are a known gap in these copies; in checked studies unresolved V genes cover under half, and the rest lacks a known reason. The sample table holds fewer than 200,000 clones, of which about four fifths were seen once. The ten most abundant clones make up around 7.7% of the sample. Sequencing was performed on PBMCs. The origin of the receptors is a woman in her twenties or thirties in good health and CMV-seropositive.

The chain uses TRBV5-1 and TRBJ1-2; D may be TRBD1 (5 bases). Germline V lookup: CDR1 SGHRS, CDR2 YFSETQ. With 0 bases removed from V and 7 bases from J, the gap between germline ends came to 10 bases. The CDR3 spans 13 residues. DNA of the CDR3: TGCGCCAGCAGCTTGGCAGGGTTAAGTGGCTACACCTTC. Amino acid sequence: CASSLAGLSGYTF.

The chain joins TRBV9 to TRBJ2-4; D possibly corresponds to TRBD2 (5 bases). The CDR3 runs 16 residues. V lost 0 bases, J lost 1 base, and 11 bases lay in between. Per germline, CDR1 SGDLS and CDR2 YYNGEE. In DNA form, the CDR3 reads TGTGCCAGCAGCGTAGGATTTTCGGGGGCCAAAAACATTCAGTACTTC. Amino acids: CASSVGFSGAKNIQYF.

CDR3 residues: CATSRVQSSGGSEQFF. The CDR3 DNA reads TGTGCCACCAGCAGAGTCCAATCTAGCGGGGGTAGTGAGCAGTTCTTC. The V and J genes are TRBV15 and TRBJ2-1, with 10 bases lining up with TRBD2. The CDR3 runs 16 residues. Per the germline V gene, CDR1 is LNHNV and CDR2 is YYDKDF (reference sequence). The V and J ends lost 1 base and 9 bases, in that order; junction bases with no gene match: 9.

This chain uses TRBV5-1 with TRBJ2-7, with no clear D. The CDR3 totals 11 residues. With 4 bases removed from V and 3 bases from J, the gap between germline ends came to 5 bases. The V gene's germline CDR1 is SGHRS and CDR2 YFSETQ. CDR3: CASSTNYEQYF. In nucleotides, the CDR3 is TGCGCCAGCAGCACTAACTACGAGCAGTACTTC.

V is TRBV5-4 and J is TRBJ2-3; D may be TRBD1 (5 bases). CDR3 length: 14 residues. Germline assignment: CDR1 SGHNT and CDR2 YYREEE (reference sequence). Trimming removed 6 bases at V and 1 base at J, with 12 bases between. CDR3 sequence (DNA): TGTGCCAGCATACCGACACAGGGCACAGATACGCAGTATTTT. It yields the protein CASIPTQGTDTQYF.

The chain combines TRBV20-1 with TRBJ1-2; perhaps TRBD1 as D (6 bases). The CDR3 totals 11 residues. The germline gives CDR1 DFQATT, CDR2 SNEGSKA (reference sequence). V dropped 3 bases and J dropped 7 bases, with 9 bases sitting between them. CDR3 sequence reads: CSASIGGGYTF. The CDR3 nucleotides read TGCAGTGCTAGTATAGGGGGTGGCTACACCTTC.

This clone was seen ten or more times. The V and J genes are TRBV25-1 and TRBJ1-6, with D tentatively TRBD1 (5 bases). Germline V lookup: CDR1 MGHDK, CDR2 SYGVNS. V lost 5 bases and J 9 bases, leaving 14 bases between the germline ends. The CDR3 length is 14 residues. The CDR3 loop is CASSLRGGASPLHF. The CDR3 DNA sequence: TGTGCCAGCAGTCTTCGGGGCGGGGCTTCACCCCTCCACTTT. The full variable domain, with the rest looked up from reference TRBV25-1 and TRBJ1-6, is EADIYQTPRYLVIGTGKKITLECSQTMGHDKMYWYQQDPGMELHLIHYSYGVNSTEKGDLSSESTVSRIRTEHFPLTLESARPSHTSQYLCASSLRGGASPLHFGNGTRLTVT.

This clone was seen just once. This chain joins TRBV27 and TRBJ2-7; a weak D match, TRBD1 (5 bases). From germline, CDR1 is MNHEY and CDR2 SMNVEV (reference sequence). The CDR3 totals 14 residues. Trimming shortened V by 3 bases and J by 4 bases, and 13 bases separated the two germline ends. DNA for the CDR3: TGTGCCAGCAGTTTTGGGGCACGCACATACGAGCAGTACTTC. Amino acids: CASSFGARTYEQYF.

The CDR3 coding sequence is TGTGCCAGCAGCGTAGAACAGGGGAAAGAGACCCAGTACTTC. Translation: CASSVEQGKETQYF. V gene TRBV9 combines with J gene TRBJ2-5; 7 nucleotides agree with TRBD1. CDR3 length: 14 residues. With 0 bases clipped from V and 3 bases from J, the junction kept 2 bases outside the gene matches. Germline CDR1 reads SGDLS; CDR2 reads YYNGEE.

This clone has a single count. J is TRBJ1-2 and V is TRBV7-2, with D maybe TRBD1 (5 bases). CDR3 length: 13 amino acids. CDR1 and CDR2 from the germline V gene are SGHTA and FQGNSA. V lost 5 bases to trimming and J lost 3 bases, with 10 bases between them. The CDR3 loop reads CASSPDTYYGYTF. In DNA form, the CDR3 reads TGTGCCAGCAGCCCGGACACTTACTATGGCTACACCTTC.

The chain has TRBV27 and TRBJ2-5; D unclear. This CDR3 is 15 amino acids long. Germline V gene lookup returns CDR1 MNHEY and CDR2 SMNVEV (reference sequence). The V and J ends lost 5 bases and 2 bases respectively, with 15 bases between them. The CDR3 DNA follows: TGTGCCAGCAGTCTGCTACTCCAACCACAAGAGACCCAGTACTTC. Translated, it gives CASSLLLQPQETQYF.

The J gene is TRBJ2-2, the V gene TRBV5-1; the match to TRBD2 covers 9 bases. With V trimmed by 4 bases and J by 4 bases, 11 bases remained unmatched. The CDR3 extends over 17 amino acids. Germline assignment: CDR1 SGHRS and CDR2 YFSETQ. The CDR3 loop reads CASSPSPGLAITGELFF. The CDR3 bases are TGCGCCAGCAGCCCCTCCCCCGGACTAGCGATCACCGGGGAGCTGTTTTTT.

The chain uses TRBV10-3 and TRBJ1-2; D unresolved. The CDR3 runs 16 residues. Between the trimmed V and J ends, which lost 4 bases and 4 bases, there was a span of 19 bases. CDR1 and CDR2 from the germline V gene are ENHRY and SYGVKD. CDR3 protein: CAISAEAGSTPYGYTF. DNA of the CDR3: TGTGCCATCAGTGCAGAGGCGGGCTCCACCCCCTATGGCTACACCTTC.

This CDR3 is CASSLRRGGLGTDTQYF. DNA for the CDR3: TGTGCCAGCAGCTTAAGAAGGGGGGGGCTTGGGACAGATACGCAGTATTTT. The chain recombines TRBV11-3 with TRBJ2-3; weak D call: TRBD2 (7 bases). Germline CDR1 and CDR2: SGHNT and YENEEA. V was shortened by 2 bases and J by 3 bases, with 18 bases between the two germline ends. The CDR3 loop spans 17 amino acids.

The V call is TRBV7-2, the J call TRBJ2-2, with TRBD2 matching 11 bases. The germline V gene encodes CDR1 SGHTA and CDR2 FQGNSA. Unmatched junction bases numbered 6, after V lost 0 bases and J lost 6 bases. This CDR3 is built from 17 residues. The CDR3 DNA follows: TGTGCCAGCAGCTTAGCTCTAGCGGGGGGCTGGGCCGGGGAGCTGTTTTTT. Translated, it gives CASSLALAGGWAGELFF. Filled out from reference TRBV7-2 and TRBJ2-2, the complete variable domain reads GAGVSQSPSNKVTEKGKDVELRCDPISGHTALYWYRQSLGQGLEFLIYFQGNSAPDKSGLPSDRFSAERTGGSVSTLTIQRTQQEDSAVYLCASSLALAGGWAGELFFGEGSRLTVL.

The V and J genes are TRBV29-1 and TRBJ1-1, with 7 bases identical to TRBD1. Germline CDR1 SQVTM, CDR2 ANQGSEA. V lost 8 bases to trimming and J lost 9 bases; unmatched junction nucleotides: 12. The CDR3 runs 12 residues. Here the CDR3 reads CSPRLGGSQAFF. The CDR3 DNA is TGCAGCCCCCGGCTAGGGGGCTCGCAAGCTTTCTTT.

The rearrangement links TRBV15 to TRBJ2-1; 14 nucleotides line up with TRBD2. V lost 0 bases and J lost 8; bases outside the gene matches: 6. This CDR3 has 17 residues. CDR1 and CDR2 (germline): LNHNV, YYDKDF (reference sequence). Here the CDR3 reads CATSREGLAGGGDEQFF. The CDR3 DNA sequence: TGTGCCACCAGCAGAGAAGGACTAGCGGGGGGTGGCGATGAGCAGTTCTTC.

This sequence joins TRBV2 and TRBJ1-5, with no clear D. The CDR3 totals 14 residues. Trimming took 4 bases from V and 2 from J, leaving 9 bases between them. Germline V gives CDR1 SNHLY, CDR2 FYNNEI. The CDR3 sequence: CASSGFVGNQPQHF. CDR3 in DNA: TGTGCCAGCAGTGGGTTTGTAGGCAATCAGCCCCAGCATTTT.

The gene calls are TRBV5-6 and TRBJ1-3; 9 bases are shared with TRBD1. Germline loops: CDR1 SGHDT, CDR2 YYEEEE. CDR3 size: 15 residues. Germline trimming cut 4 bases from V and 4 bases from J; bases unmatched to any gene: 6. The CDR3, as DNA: TGTGCCAGCAGCAAGGGACAGGGCTGGGGAAACACCATATATTTT. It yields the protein CASSKGQGWGNTIYF.

This chain's CDR3 is CASSLYYEQYF. CDR3 sequence (DNA): TGCGCCAGCAGCCTATACTACGAGCAGTACTTC. The chain recombines TRBV5-1 with TRBJ2-7; D call uncertain. CDR1 and CDR2 from the germline V gene are SGHRS and YFSETQ. CDR3 length: 11 residues. Deletions cut 4 bases from V and 3 bases from J, with 5 bases between.

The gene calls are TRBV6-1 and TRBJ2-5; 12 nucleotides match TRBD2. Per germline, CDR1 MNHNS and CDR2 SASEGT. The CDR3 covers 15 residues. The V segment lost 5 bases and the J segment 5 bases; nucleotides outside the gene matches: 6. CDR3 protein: CASSLLGTSGETQYF. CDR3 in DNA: TGTGCCAGCAGTCTCCTGGGGACTAGCGGGGAGACCCAGTACTTC.

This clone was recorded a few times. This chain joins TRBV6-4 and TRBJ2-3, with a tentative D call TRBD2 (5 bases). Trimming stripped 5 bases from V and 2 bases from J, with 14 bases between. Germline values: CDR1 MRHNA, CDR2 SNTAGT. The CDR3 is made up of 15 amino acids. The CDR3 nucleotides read TGTGCCAGCAGTATACGGGGAAGGGTCACAGATACGCAGTATTTT. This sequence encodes CASSIRGRVTDTQYF.

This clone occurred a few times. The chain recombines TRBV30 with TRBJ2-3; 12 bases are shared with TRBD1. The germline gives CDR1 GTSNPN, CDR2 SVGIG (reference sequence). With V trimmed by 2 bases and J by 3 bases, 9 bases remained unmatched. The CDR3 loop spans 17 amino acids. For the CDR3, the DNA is TGTGCCTGGAGTCTCCGGGACAGGGGGCGGAGTACAGATACGCAGTATTTT. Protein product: CAWSLRDRGRSTDTQYF.

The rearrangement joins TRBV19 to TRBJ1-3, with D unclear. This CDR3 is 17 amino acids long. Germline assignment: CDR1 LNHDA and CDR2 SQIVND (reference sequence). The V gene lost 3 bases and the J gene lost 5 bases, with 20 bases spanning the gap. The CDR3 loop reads CASSMGGGRRFRNTIYF. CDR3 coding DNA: TGTGCCAGTAGTATGGGCGGAGGGAGAAGATTTAGAAACACCATATATTTT. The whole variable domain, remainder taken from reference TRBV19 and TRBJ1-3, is DGGITQSPKYLFRKEGQNVTLSCEQNLNHDAMYWYRQDPGQGLRLIYYSQIVNDFQKGDIAEGYSVSREKKESFPLTVTSAQKNPTAFYLCASSMGGGRRFRNTIYFGEGSWLTVV.

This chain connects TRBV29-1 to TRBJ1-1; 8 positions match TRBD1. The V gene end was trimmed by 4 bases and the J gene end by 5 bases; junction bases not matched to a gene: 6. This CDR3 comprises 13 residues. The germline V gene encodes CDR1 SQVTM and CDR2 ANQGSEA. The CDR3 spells CSVGTGHGTEAFF. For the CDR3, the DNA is TGCAGCGTTGGGACAGGGCATGGGACTGAAGCTTTCTTT.